One and the same sample provided the 18 T cell receptor beta chains below, sequenced in a study of blood T cells in healthy people across ages. Alongside a J-beta primer mix, a sample-barcoded 5' primer served in a second PCR lasting 7 to 11 cycles. TCRdb fed the 5' RACE reads into MiXCR, producing one record per CDR3 protein. The sample yields about 1.8 million distinct CDR3 sequences, roughly 50% seen once. The sequenced sample consisted of blood. The source is a woman aged 40 to 55 in good health.

V usage is TRBV11-1 and J usage is TRBJ2-1; 7 bases are shared with TRBD2. V shed 1 base and J 1 base; nucleotides not matched to a gene: 10. This CDR3 is built from 18 residues. Germline CDR1 and CDR2: SGHAT and FQDESV (reference sequence). As DNA, the CDR3 is TGTGCCAGCAGCTTAGGACAGCAGACTAGCTATTCCTACAATGAGCAGTTCTTC. Translation gives CASSLGQQTSYSYNEQFF.

Only a few counts were recorded for this clonotype. The chain links TRBV20-1 to TRBJ2-5; TRBD1 might be the D (6 bases). The germline V gene has CDR1 DFQATT and CDR2 SNEGSKA (reference sequence). This CDR3 is 12 amino acids long. With 4 bases removed from V and 6 bases from J, the gap between germline ends came to 12 bases. CDR3 sequence (DNA): TGCAGTGCTAACAGGGAAAGCAAGACCCAGTACTTC. As protein: CSANRESKTQYF.

The V call is TRBV15, the J call TRBJ2-5; 15 nucleotides agree with TRBD2. The CDR3 consists of 18 residues. In germline, CDR1 is LNHNV, CDR2 YYDKDF (reference sequence). V trimming: 4 bases; J trimming: 4 bases; junction bases outside the gene matches: 10. CDR3 amino acids: CATSKGGLAGGGGETQYF. CDR3 DNA: TGTGCCACCAGCAAAGGGGGACTAGCGGGGGGAGGAGGAGAGACCCAGTACTTC.

Regarding this clonotype: Sequence at one end of the junction differs from germline and may be a read error. Here the CDR3 DNA reads TGCAGCGTTGAAGGTTACAGGGGCGAGCAAAGAGCTAACTATGGCTACATCTTC. Protein sequence: CSVEGYRGEQRANYGYIF. The rearrangement joins TRBV29-1 to TRBJ1-2, with 7 positions matching TRBD1. Looked up from germline, CDR1 is SQVTM and CDR2 is ANQGSEA. The length of the CDR3 is 18 residues.

This clonotype turned up a few times. The chain recombines TRBV7-2 with TRBJ2-1, with 10 bases aligning to TRBD2. The length of the CDR3 is 16 residues. The germline CDR1 and CDR2 sequences are SGHTA and FQGNSA. J lost 6 bases, V lost 2 bases, and 7 bases had no gene match. The CDR3 DNA reads TGTGCCAGCAGCTTAATCCGAGCGGGGGGGCTCAATGAGCAGTTCTTC. As protein: CASSLIRAGGLNEQFF.

The V and J genes are TRBV6-5 and TRBJ2-1, with 8 positions matching TRBD1. V shed 0 bases, J shed 3 bases, and the junction held 7 bases outside the gene matches. This CDR3 is built from 17 residues. Germline CDR1 reads MNHEY; CDR2 reads SVGAGI. CDR3 in DNA: TGTGCCAGCAGTTACTCGGGGCTAACAGGGGGCTACAATGAGCAGTTCTTC. It specifies CASSYSGLTGGYNEQFF.

The gene calls are TRBV7-2 and TRBJ2-2, with 7 bases lining up with TRBD1. With V trimmed by 8 bases and J by 5 bases, 14 bases remained unmatched. CDR3 length: 16 residues. Germline V lookup: CDR1 SGHTA, CDR2 FQGNSA. The CDR3 nucleotides read TGTGCCAGCCCGGGTAGTTCGACAGGGAGTACCGGGGAGCTGTTTTTT. Amino acids: CASPGSSTGSTGELFF.

This clonotype was seen only a few times. The CDR3 DNA is TGCAGTGCTAGAAAGGGGGGACTAGACGACGAGCAGTACTTC. Encoded protein: CSARKGGLDDEQYF. The rearrangement joins TRBV20-1 to TRBJ2-7; 8 bases match TRBD2. Trimming at V came to 2 bases and at J to 5 bases, leaving 8 bases not matched to a gene. The CDR3 runs to 14 residues. Germline CDR1 and CDR2: DFQATT and SNEGSKA (reference sequence).

This clonotype came up a few times. The V call is TRBV7-2, the J call TRBJ2-1; the D is unclear. The CDR3 runs to 14 residues. CDR1 and CDR2 from the germline V gene are SGHTA and FQGNSA. V was shortened by 1 base and J by 7 bases, with 11 bases between the two germline ends. CDR3 protein: CASSLGPALNEQFF. The CDR3, as DNA: TGTGCCAGCAGCTTAGGTCCAGCGCTAAATGAGCAGTTCTTC. The full variable domain, completed using reference TRBV7-2 and TRBJ2-1, is GAGVSQSPSNKVTEKGKDVELRCDPISGHTALYWYRQSLGQGLEFLIYFQGNSAPDKSGLPSDRFSAERTGGSVSTLTIQRTQQEDSAVYLCASSLGPALNEQFFGPGTRLTVL.

DNA of the CDR3: TGTGCCAGCATCGTCAACAGGGGAGAATCCTACGAGCAGTACTTC. Its protein is CASIVNRGESYEQYF. The J gene is TRBJ2-7, the V gene TRBV11-3; TRBD1 matches at 7 bases. CDR1 and CDR2 from the germline V gene are SGHNT and YENEEA. CDR3 length: 15 amino acids. Losses at the gene ends were 7 bases for V and 1 base for J; bases not matched to a gene: 10.

This clonotype was observed a handful of times. The chain couples TRBV12-3 or TRBV12-4 to TRBJ2-5, with D uncertain. The ends were cut back, 2 bases at V and 11 bases at J, with 6 bases in the middle. This CDR3 has 10 amino acids. The CDR3 here is CASSLPEQYF. DNA for the CDR3: TGTGCCAGCAGTTTACCAGAGCAGTACTTC.

This clonotype occurred a few times. The chain uses TRBV5-6 and TRBJ2-1, with D maybe TRBD2 (5 bases). CDR3 length: 17 amino acids. V lost 4 bases and J lost 2, with 19 bases in between. Germline V gene lookup returns CDR1 SGHDT and CDR2 YYEEEE. In nucleotides, the CDR3 is TGTGCCAGCAGCCCTAAAGGAGGTCCGACCGCCTACAATGAGCAGTTCTTC. This encodes CASSPKGGPTAYNEQFF.

This chain joins TRBV6-1 and TRBJ2-1; TRBD1 might be the D (5 bases). The CDR3 is made up of 15 amino acids. V was clipped by 2 bases and J by 2 bases, with 10 bases between them. The V gene's germline CDR1 is MNHNS and CDR2 SASEGT. CDR3 loop: CASSEQDMTYNEQFF. CDR3 in DNA: TGTGCCAGCAGTGAACAGGACATGACCTACAATGAGCAGTTCTTC.

The rearrangement links TRBV4-3 to TRBJ1-2; D might be TRBD1 (6 bases). In germline, CDR1 is LGHNA, CDR2 YSLEER. V lost 3 bases to trimming and J lost 4 bases, with 24 bases between them. CDR3 length: 18 amino acids. The CDR3 sequence is CASSHRGAPEGGIYGYTF. The CDR3 bases are TGCGCCAGCAGCCACCGGGGGGCCCCAGAAGGGGGTATCTATGGCTACACCTTC.

The V call is TRBV7-8, the J call TRBJ2-4, with TRBD1 matching 9 bases. Judging by the DNA end, TRBJ2-7 fits better; the J call may be wrong. CDR3 size: 17 residues. CDR1 SGHVS and CDR2 FQNEAQ come from the germline V gene. The CDR3 DNA follows: TGTGCCAGCAACATTGGGAGAAGCGGGACAGGGCTCTACGAGCAGTACTTC. This gives the protein CASNIGRSGTGLYEQYF.

This clonotype was seen a few times. The V and J genes are TRBV28 and TRBJ2-1, with D unclear. The V end was cut by 7 bases, the J end by 3 bases, with 4 bases between. The germline gives CDR1 MDHEN, CDR2 SYDVKM. The CDR3 consists of 11 residues. Here the CDR3 DNA reads TGTGCCAGCAAATACTACAATGAGCAGTTCTTC. It yields the protein CASKYYNEQFF.

Comment on this clonotype: Germline is not matched at one junction end, which may reflect a read error. The chain joins TRBV12-3 or TRBV12-4 to TRBJ1-6, with a weak D call TRBD1 (5 bases). The CDR3 is made up of 14 amino acids. CDR3 DNA: TGTACCAGCACCGAGGGGAGGGACAATTCACCCCTCCACTTT. This translates into CTSTEGRDNSPLHF.

The chain uses TRBV4-3 and TRBJ1-2, with 9 bases matching TRBD1. V shed 3 bases and J 4 bases; nucleotides not matched to a gene: 6. CDR3 length equals 15 residues. Germline loops: CDR1 LGHNA, CDR2 YSLEER. The CDR3 reads CASSQDRGELYGYTF. The CDR3 DNA follows: TGCGCCAGCAGCCAGGACAGGGGCGAACTCTATGGCTACACCTTC.